These 7 T cell receptor beta chains originate from one sample sequenced in a study of cytomegalovirus exposure and HLA in healthy donors. The PCR contained 60 Vbeta and 13 Jbeta primers. Sequencing was performed with immunoSEQ multiplex PCR; in TCRdb, only in-frame clones are kept and a portion is missing. The data contain 140,000 to 150,000 clones, approximately 80% of them seen just once; the ten biggest clones take up 2% to 2.5%. Sequencing was done on a sample of PBMCs. Every receptor here comes from a young woman in good health and CMV-seropositive.

This chain uses TRBV2 with TRBJ1-4; the match to TRBD1 covers 10 bases. The V gene end was trimmed by 5 bases and the J gene end by 7 bases; junction bases not matched to a gene: 4. The V gene's germline CDR1 is SNHLY and CDR2 FYNNEI. CDR3 length: 14 residues. CDR3 residues: CASSPRTGGEKLFF. The CDR3 DNA reads TGTGCCAGCAGTCCGAGGACAGGGGGTGAAAAACTGTTTTTT.

The J gene is TRBJ2-1, the V gene TRBV5-1; 12 nucleotides align to TRBD2. The germline V gene encodes CDR1 SGHRS and CDR2 YFSETQ. V was clipped by 0 bases and J by 9 bases; unmatched bases: 4. This CDR3 is 15 amino acids long. CDR3 residues: CASSLDPSGGAEQFF. CDR3 in DNA: TGCGCCAGCAGCTTGGACCCTAGCGGGGGGGCTGAGCAGTTCTTC. The whole variable domain, filled in from reference TRBV5-1 and TRBJ2-1, reads KAGVTQTPRYLIKTRGQQVTLSCSPISGHRSVSWYQQTPGQGLQFLFEYFSETQRNKGNFPGRFSGRQFSNSRSEMNVSTLELGDSALYLCASSLDPSGGAEQFFGPGTRLTVL.

The J gene is TRBJ2-7, the V gene TRBV5-1; no clear D gene. V shed 2 bases and J shed 6 bases, with 6 bases lying between them. The CDR3 is made up of 11 amino acids. Looked up from germline, CDR1 is SGHRS and CDR2 is YFSETQ. Written as DNA, the CDR3 is TGCGCCAGCAGCTTCTCCAGCGAGCAGTACTTC. Its translation is CASSFSSEQYF.

Only a few counts were recorded for this clone. The chain joins TRBV5-1 to TRBJ1-1, with 11 bases fitting TRBD1. Germline V gene lookup returns CDR1 SGHRS and CDR2 YFSETQ. V shed 4 bases, J shed 3 bases, and the junction held 5 bases outside the gene matches. This CDR3 is 15 amino acids long. DNA of the CDR3: TGCGCCAGCAGCCCCTGGACAGGGGGCGACACTGAAGCTTTCTTT. Amino acids: CASSPWTGGDTEAFF.

This clone appeared a few times. V usage is TRBV5-1 and J usage is TRBJ2-1, with a weak D call TRBD2 (7 bases). The ends were cut back, 0 bases at V and 9 bases at J, with 16 bases in the middle. Germline V CDR1 and CDR2: SGHRS, YFSETQ. The CDR3 has 15 amino acids. The CDR3 protein is CASSLVGGAGVEQFF. DNA of the CDR3: TGCGCCAGCAGCTTGGTGGGGGGGGCGGGGGTTGAGCAGTTCTTC.

The rearrangement links TRBV4-1 to TRBJ2-1, with TRBD1 matching over 7 bases. In germline, CDR1 is MGHRA, CDR2 YSYEKL. V was pared by 0 bases and J by 3 bases, with 5 bases of the junction left unmatched. CDR3 length: 16 residues. The CDR3 coding sequence is TGCGCCAGCAGCCAAGAGCTACAGGGGCTCTACAATGAGCAGTTCTTC. Translation: CASSQELQGLYNEQFF.

This chain links TRBV6-5 with TRBJ1-3; D unresolved. Germline assignment: CDR1 MNHEY and CDR2 SVGAGI. The V end was cut by 2 bases, the J end by 0 bases, with 5 bases between. The CDR3 sequence is 14 residues long. The CDR3 nucleotides read TGTGCCAGCAGTTACAAGAGCTCTGGAAACACCATATATTTT. It translates to CASSYKSSGNTIYF.